The clone carrying this T cell receptor beta chain has more than one count but fewer than ten. The data were obtained in a study of shared clonotypes between healthy human individuals. Germline CDR1 is SGHRS and CDR2 is YFSETQ. V shed 4 bases and J shed 0 bases, with 12 bases lying between them. The CDR3 has 15 residues. Naive CD4+ cells were CD45RA-selected; the remaining cells were memory. Sequencing was performed with immunoSEQ multiplex PCR; in TCRdb, only in-frame clones are kept and a portion is missing. The repertoire holds over a million clones, with about 80% as singletons. The sample comprised memory CD4+ T cells from PBMCs. Subset denoted: CD45RA-negative fraction. The receptor comes from a man younger than 30 in good health. Some clones in this sample may be carry-over from other donors' samples. This chain connects TRBV5-1 to TRBJ2-3; weak D call: TRBD2 (6 bases). In DNA form, the CDR3 reads TGCGCCAGCAGCCCCCGCCGGGGGAGCACAGATACGCAGTATTTT. Its translation: CASSPRRGSTDTQYF.